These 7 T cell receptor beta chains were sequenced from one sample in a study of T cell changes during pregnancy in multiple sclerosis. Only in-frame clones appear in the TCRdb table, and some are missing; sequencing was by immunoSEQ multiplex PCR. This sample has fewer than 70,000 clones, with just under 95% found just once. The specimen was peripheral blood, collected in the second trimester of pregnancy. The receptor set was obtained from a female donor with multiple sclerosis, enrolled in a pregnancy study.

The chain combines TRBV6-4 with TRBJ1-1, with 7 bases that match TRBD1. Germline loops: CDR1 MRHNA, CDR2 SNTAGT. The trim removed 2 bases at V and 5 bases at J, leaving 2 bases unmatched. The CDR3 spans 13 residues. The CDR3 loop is CASSDDRETEAFF. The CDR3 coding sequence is TGTGCCAGCAGTGACGACAGGGAGACTGAAGCTTTCTTT.

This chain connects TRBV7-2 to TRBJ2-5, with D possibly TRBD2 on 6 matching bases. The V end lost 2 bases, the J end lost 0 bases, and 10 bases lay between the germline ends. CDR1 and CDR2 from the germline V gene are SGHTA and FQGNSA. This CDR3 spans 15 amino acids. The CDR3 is CASSLLRLDQETQYF. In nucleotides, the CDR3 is TGTGCCAGCAGCTTATTAAGACTAGACCAAGAGACCCAGTACTTC.

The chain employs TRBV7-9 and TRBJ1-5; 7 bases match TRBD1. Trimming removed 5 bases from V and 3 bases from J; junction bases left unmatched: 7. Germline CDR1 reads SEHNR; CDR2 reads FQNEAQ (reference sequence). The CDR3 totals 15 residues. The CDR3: CASSLTDRVNQPQHF. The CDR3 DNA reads TGTGCCAGCAGCCTCACTGACAGGGTCAATCAGCCCCAGCATTTT.

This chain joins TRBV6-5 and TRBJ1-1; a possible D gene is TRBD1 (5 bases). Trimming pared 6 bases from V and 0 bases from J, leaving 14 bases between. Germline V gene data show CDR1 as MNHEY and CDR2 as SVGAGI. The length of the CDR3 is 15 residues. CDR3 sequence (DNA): TGTGCCAGCAGCCACCAACCGACAGTGAACACTGAAGCTTTCTTT. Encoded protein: CASSHQPTVNTEAFF.

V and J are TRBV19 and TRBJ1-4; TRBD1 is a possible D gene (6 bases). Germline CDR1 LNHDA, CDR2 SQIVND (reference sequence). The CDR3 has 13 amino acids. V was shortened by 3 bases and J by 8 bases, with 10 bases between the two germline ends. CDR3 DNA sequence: TGTGCCAGTAGTATGTCAGGGGTCGAAAAACTGTTTTTT. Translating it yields CASSMSGVEKLFF.

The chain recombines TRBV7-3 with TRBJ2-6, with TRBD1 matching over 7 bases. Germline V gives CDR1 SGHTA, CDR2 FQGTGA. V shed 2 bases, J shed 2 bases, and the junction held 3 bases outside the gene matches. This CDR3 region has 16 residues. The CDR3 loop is CASSLAQGAGANVLTF. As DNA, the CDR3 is TGTGCCAGCAGCTTAGCCCAGGGGGCTGGGGCCAACGTCCTGACTTTC.

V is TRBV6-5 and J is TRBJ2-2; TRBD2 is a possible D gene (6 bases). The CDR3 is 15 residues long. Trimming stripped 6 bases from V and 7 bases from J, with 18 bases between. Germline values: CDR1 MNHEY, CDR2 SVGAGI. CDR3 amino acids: CASRRDSGSFGELFF. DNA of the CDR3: TGTGCCAGCAGACGGGACTCCGGCTCCTTCGGGGAGCTGTTTTTT.